Each of the 14 T cell receptor beta chains below was sequenced from the same sample in a study of T cell responses to AZD1222 COVID-19 vaccine. Profiled with immunoSEQ multiplex PCR; TCRdb holds only in-frame clones, not every one. The sample has fewer than 150,000 clones, 88% seen once; the top ten hold about 3.1%. The material was peripheral blood, obtained 28 days after the second AZD1222 dose. These receptors were obtained from an adult who received the AZD1222 COVID-19 vaccine.

The chain uses TRBV2 and TRBJ1-2; D gene ambiguous. Trimming pared 7 bases from V and 0 bases from J, leaving 12 bases between. The CDR3 has 14 amino acids. Looked up from germline, CDR1 is SNHLY and CDR2 is FYNNEI. CDR3 protein: CASKSTESNYGYTF. The CDR3 coding sequence is TGTGCCAGCAAAAGTACAGAGTCTAACTATGGCTACACCTTC.

The gene calls are TRBV5-1 and TRBJ2-7; TRBD1 might be the D (6 bases). Germline CDR1 reads SGHRS; CDR2 reads YFSETQ. V lost 5 bases and J 3 bases, leaving 18 bases between the germline ends. This CDR3 contains 15 residues. CDR3 residues: CASSQNPQGSYEQYF. The DNA of the CDR3 is TGCGCCAGCAGTCAGAACCCCCAGGGGAGCTACGAGCAGTACTTC. Drawing the rest from reference TRBV5-1 and TRBJ2-7, the complete variable domain is KAGVTQTPRYLIKTRGQQVTLSCSPISGHRSVSWYQQTPGQGLQFLFEYFSETQRNKGNFPGRFSGRQFSNSRSEMNVSTLELGDSALYLCASSQNPQGSYEQYFGPGTRLTVT.

The CDR3 region has the DNA TGTGCCAGCAGTTTAACAGGGTATAGTGGGATTGAGCAGTTCTTC. As protein: CASSLTGYSGIEQFF. The chain is built from TRBV25-1 and TRBJ2-1; maybe TRBD1 (6 bases). Germline-derived CDR1 and CDR2 are MGHDK and SYGVNS. The CDR3 loop spans 15 amino acids. Trimming pared 5 bases from V and 9 bases from J, leaving 20 bases between.

The chain combines TRBV11-2 with TRBJ1-3; TRBD1 matches 9 bases. V shed 5 bases and J 5 bases; nucleotides not matched to a gene: 19. The CDR3 spans 19 residues. Germline CDR1 and CDR2: SGHAT and FQNNGV. CDR3 amino acids: CASSEQGGQGLSARNTIYF. The CDR3 bases are TGTGCCAGCAGCGAACAAGGGGGACAGGGTTTAAGTGCGAGAAACACCATATATTTT.

The chain joins TRBV4-2 to TRBJ2-7; a possible D gene is TRBD1 (6 bases). The CDR3 sequence is 15 residues long. With 5 bases removed from V and 2 bases from J, the gap between germline ends came to 16 bases. The germline V gene has CDR1 LGHNA and CDR2 YNFKEQ. In nucleotides, the CDR3 is TGTGCCAGCAGCTCGGACGGGACAAAGACCTACGAGCAGTACTTC. Amino acids: CASSSDGTKTYEQYF.

The CDR3 DNA is TGTGCCAGCAGCCAAGGTGGGGTCGTGTCGGCTTTCTTT. This codes for CASSQGGVVSAFF. The V gene is TRBV3-1 (or the pseudogene TRBV3-2), the J gene TRBJ1-1; no clear D gene. Germline CDR1 is LGHDT and CDR2 is YNNKEL (reference sequence). V dropped 1 base and J dropped 11 bases, with 14 bases sitting between them. The CDR3 totals 13 residues.

The chain joins TRBV5-6 to TRBJ1-1, with D possibly matching TRBD1 (6 bases). V gave up 5 bases and J gave up 0 bases, with 14 bases separating them. From germline, CDR1 is SGHDT and CDR2 YYEEEE. The CDR3 has 15 amino acids. CDR3 loop: CASRGTRGLNTEAFF. DNA for the CDR3: TGTGCCAGCAGGGGGACAAGGGGCTTGAACACTGAAGCTTTCTTT.

The CDR3 reads CAISESRGSSNEQFF. CDR3 nucleotides: TGTGCCATCAGTGAGTCGAGGGGATCAAGCAATGAGCAGTTCTTC. The V and J genes are TRBV10-3 and TRBJ2-1; D is possibly TRBD1 or TRBD2 (5 bases each). The germline gives CDR1 ENHRY, CDR2 SYGVKD. The CDR3 spans 15 residues. Deletions cut 0 bases from V and 6 bases from J, with 12 bases between.

The DNA of the CDR3 is TGTGCCAGCAGTGAAATTGCCAATCAGCCCCAGCATTTT. Translation: CASSEIANQPQHF. This chain links TRBV6-1 with TRBJ1-5; D is ambiguous. The CDR3 totals 13 residues. Germline assignment: CDR1 MNHNS and CDR2 SASEGT. Trimming pared 2 bases from V and 3 bases from J, leaving 5 bases between.

Here the CDR3 reads CASSSLAGGQETQYF. Here the CDR3 DNA reads TGTGCCAGCAGCTCCTTAGCGGGGGGTCAAGAGACCCAGTACTTC. The rearrangement uses TRBV7-2 and TRBJ2-5; TRBD2 agrees at 10 bases. V shed 4 bases, J shed 2 bases, and the junction held 4 bases outside the gene matches. From germline, CDR1 is SGHTA and CDR2 FQGNSA. CDR3 size: 15 residues.

The V call is TRBV7-8, the J call TRBJ1-5; 7 positions agree with TRBD1. Trimming removed 1 base from V and 9 bases from J; junction bases left unmatched: 9. This CDR3 has 15 amino acids. CDR1 is SGHVS, CDR2 FQNEAQ, per germline. CDR3 region: CASSLDGQASGPQHF. The CDR3 DNA reads as TGTGCCAGCAGCTTAGACGGACAGGCTAGCGGGCCCCAGCATTTT.

The chain employs TRBV10-1 and TRBJ1-1; D is unclear. Germline V CDR1 and CDR2: WNHNN, SYGVQD (reference sequence). This CDR3 has 14 residues. V lost 0 bases to trimming and J lost 4 bases, with 9 bases between them. CDR3 nucleotides: TGCGCCAGCAGTGAGTCGGCTGGGAGCACTGAAGCTTTCTTT. Protein product: CASSESAGSTEAFF.

This clone was picked up one time. The sample holds other DNA sequences that translate to the same CDR3. The chain joins TRBV28 to TRBJ1-2, with D unclear. The ends were cut back, 3 bases at V and 3 bases at J, with 5 bases in the middle. The CDR3 is made up of 12 amino acids. In germline, CDR1 is MDHEN, CDR2 SYDVKM. The CDR3 spells CASSFSDYGYTF. The CDR3 region has the DNA TGTGCCAGCAGTTTTTCAGACTATGGCTACACCTTC.

This sequence joins TRBV7-2 and TRBJ1-2; no reliable D call. The germline V gene has CDR1 SGHTA and CDR2 FQGNSA. V was cut by 3 bases and J by 6 bases, with 20 bases left in between. CDR3 size: 16 residues. The CDR3 loop reads CASSFRLQAPRDGYTF. CDR3 nucleotide sequence: TGTGCCAGCAGCTTTCGCCTGCAGGCCCCAAGGGATGGCTACACCTTC.